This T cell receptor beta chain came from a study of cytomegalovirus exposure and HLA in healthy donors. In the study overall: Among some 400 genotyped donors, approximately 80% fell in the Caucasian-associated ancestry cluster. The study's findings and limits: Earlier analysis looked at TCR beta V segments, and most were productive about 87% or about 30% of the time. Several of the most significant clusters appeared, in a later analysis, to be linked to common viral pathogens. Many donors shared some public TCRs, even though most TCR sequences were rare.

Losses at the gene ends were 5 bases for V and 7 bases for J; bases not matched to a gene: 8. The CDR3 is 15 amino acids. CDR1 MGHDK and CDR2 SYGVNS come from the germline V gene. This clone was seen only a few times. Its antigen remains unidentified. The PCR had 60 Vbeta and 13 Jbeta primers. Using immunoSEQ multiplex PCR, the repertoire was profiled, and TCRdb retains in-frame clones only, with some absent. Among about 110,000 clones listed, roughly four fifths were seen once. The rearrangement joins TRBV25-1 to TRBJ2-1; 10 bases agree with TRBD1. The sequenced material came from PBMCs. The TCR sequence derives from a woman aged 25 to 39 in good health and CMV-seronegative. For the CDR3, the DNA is TGTGCCAGCAGTCACCGACAGGGGGCGGGGAATGAGCAGTTCTTC. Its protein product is CASSHRQGAGNEQFF.